This entry concerns a single T cell receptor (beta chain). Antigen unknown. The data were obtained in a study of T cell responses to AZD1222 COVID-19 vaccine. Study results and limitations: Reports say nearly half of spike-specific TCRs go after unmutated variant regions. Baseline seropositives among AZD1222 recipients totaled only 5 or 6. All repertoire sampling was performed exclusively after the peak T cell response.

Produced via immunoSEQ multiplex PCR; TCRdb's table is partial and in-frame only. Of under 150,000 clones listed, around 90% are singletons. The CDR3 runs 12 residues. The germline V gene has CDR1 SGHDT and CDR2 YYEEEE. The V end lost 4 bases, the J end lost 0 bases, and 5 bases lay between the germline ends. This TCR derives from an adult in good health. The chain links TRBV5-6 to TRBJ2-7; D is uncertain. Sequenced material: peripheral blood, taken on day 0 of AZD1222 vaccination. The CDR3 sequence is CASSGLSYEQYF. The CDR3 DNA follows: TGTGCCAGCAGCGGTCTCTCCTACGAGCAGTACTTC.